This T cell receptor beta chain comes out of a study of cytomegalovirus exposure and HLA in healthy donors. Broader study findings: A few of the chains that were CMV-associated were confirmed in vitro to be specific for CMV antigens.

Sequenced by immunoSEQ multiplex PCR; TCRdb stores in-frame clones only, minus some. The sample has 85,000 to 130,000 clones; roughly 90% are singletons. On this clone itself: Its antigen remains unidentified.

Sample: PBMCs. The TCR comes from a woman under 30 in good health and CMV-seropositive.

For the CDR3, the DNA is TGTGCCAGCAGCTTAGCCCCGGACAGCACGGGGGGTGGCTACACCTTC. Protein sequence: CASSLAPDSTGGGYTF. V is TRBV7-8 and J is TRBJ1-2; perhaps TRBD1 as D (6 bases). Trimming cost V 0 bases and J 7 bases, with 18 bases left between them. The germline V gene encodes CDR1 SGHVS and CDR2 FQNEAQ. The CDR3 is 16 residues long.